The T cell receptor (beta chain) described here comes from a study of T-cell memory formation after mild COVID-19. Study at large: Largely donor-specific sequence clusters came from two donors.

CDR3 length equals 15 residues. J gave up 0 bases and V 2 bases, and 1 base lay outside the gene matches. The germline CDR1 and CDR2 sequences are SGHKS and YYEKEE (reference sequence). It was 5'RACE with constant-segment primers that produced the TCR alpha and TCR beta cDNA libraries, which carried sample barcodes and UMIs. TCRdb fed the 5' RACE reads into MiXCR, producing one record per CDR3 protein. The sample lists 280,000 or so distinct CDR3 sequences, about a sixth seen once, with about 21% in the top ten. Details on this clonotype: Its antigen is as yet unknown.

General study findings and limits: Contracting clones, day 15 to 85, had balanced CD4/CD8, and later expanders favored CD4+.

The receptor was derived from a man aged 18 to 30 who had mild COVID-19 (a few samples of this study predate the infection). Cell type and time point are not known. This chain joins TRBV5-5 and TRBJ2-2; 7 bases align to TRBD2. The specimen was PBMCs or a T cell subset sorted from them (not recorded which). In DNA, the CDR3 is TGTGCCAGCAGCTTTCTAGCGGCGAACACCGGGGAGCTGTTTTTT. Protein: CASSFLAANTGELFF.